This T cell receptor beta chain was found in a study of blood T cell repertoires in COVID-19 (dated by TCRdb to 2018 to 2021). Broadly, across the study: Collaborator samples came from the United States, Italy and Spain and covered acute and convalescent phases of COVID-19. The material from the prospective study consisted of cDNA or gDNA derived from T cells, B-cell-depleted T cells, or PBMCs. Deeply sampled blood TCRbeta repertoires from subjects exposed to, actively infected with, or recovered from COVID-19 were included in the dataset. The repertoires were released in a freely available public database meant as a resource for research on the immune response to SARS-CoV-2. Samples came from the ongoing ImmuneRACE study (first 160 participants) plus 1,254 subjects from 6 global collaborators. Sample metadata almost always included a de-identified subject ID, COVID-19 status, age in years and sex. Where HLA class I and class II types were available, the types were taken from metadata supplied by the sample provider, not from assay-based typing.

Collaborating institutions collected whole blood in K2EDTA tubes following their own protocols. For TCRbeta analysis, collaborator samples were shipped as frozen whole blood, as isolated PBMCs, or as DNA extracted from either sample type. TCRbeta CDR3 regions were amplified from genomic DNA by means of the immunoSEQ Assay, a bias-controlled multiplex PCR. For the original study's pipeline: The number of nucleated cells in each sample was estimated from the amplification of reference gene primers within the assay. To quantify the absolute abundance of each unique TCRbeta CDR3 rearrangement, sequence reads were collapsed and filtered. For each sample, productive Simpson clonality was calculated as the square root of Simpson's diversity index across productive rearrangements. TCRdb took this table from immuneACCESS and kept in-frame rearrangements with V and J called. Such tables lack part of the clones; where checked against another copy, unresolved V genes explain under half of the gap, and the rest is unexplained. The V and J calls and clone size are taken from that table; D and trimming were inferred from the DNA. The sample records about 180,000 clones, about 75% of which are singletons. The biggest ten clones account for 26% of the sample.

The investigation overall reported the following: Clinical and demographic metadata were provided uncurated, with the amount varying by source and participant.

CDR1 and CDR2 are drawn from the germline V gene (reference sequence): LGHDT, YNNKEL. The CDR3 starts with the cysteine, ends with the phenylalanine, and has 15 residues. Here the CDR3 DNA is all that survives: 45 bases in frame from base 1. Relative to germline, V is missing 1 base and J is missing 6 bases, with 5 bases of the junction outside any gene match. On this clone: Its antigen target is currently unknown. No base quality values were provided; no much bigger clone lies one nucleotide off.

This TCR was recovered from a woman between 70 and 85 years old with acute or convalescent COVID-19. Sequencing was performed on peripheral blood. This receptor chain uses TRBV3-1 (or the pseudogene TRBV3-2) and TRBJ1-2; 10 junctional bases match TRBD1. The nucleotides are TGTGCCAGCAGCCAAGTTATTGGGACAGGGGATGGCTACACCTTC. The resulting protein is CASSQVIGTGDGYTF.